These T cell receptor beta chains were read from a single sample in a study of beta chain features in type 1 diabetes. Repertoires were generated with immunoSEQ multiplex PCR, while TCRdb's copy carries only in-frame clones and drops some. The sample includes about 900,000 clones, about a sixth seen only once; the top ten take 0.02% to 0.03%. Sequenced: naive CD4+ T cells from blood. All receptors come from a woman under 30 in good health. Each CDR3 is given with its conserved first and last residue. The order of the fields is D gene, J gene, clone size, V gene, CDR3 DNA, CDR3 protein. The D gene is left open where the match is weak. Size is omitted from some rows. Given values are once, few, many or a class for expanded clones.

>NA|TRBJ2-1|NA|TRBV27
TGTGCCAGCAGAGGGGGGGGCTTCGTATACAATGAGCAGTTCTTC
CASRGGGFVYNEQFF
>TRBD1|TRBJ2-4|few|TRBV28
TGTGCCAGTACCGGGACAGATCCTTCCAAATGGGTTCAGTACTTC
CASTGTDPSKWVQYF
>NA|TRBJ1-3|few|TRBV7-2
TGTGCCAGCAGCTGGGTTCCGGGGTCTTCAAACACCATATATTTT
CASSWVPGSSNTIYF
>NA|TRBJ2-5|NA|TRBV21-1
TGTGCCAGCAGCCTCCTTGGGACCCAGTACTTC
CASSLLGTQYF
>NA|TRBJ2-3|few|TRBV6-5
TGTGCCAGCAGTTATACCACGGCTAAGGATACGCAGTATTTT
CASSYTTAKDTQYF
>NA|TRBJ1-2|NA|TRBV4-3
TGCGCCAGCAGCCAAACGACAGGAACAAACTATGGCTACACCTTC
CASSQTTGTNYGYTF
>NA|TRBJ2-7|once|TRBV28
TGTGCCAGCAGTCCCAGGACTAATTACTACGAGCAGTACTTC
CASSPRTNYYEQYF
>NA|TRBJ2-7|NA|TRBV7-2
TGTGCCAGCAGCTTAGGACTCCTTTACGAGCAGTACTTC
CASSLGLLYEQYF
>TRBD2|TRBJ2-3|few|TRBV5-1
TGCGCCAGCAGCACGACTAGCTCTGATACGCAGTATTTT
CASSTTSSDTQYF
>NA|TRBJ2-7|few|TRBV5-1
TGCGCCAGCAGCTTGGGGCACGAGCAGTACTTC
CASSLGHEQYF
>NA|TRBJ2-5|few|TRBV15
TGTGCCACCAGCAGAGATCACCCCCGTTTTTCCCAGTACTTC
CATSRDHPRFSQYF
>NA|TRBJ1-4|NA|TRBV4-2
TGTGCCAGCAGCCAAGGTCTACTTTCTGACCTGAGAGGGCGCCGAGATGAAAAACTGTTTTTT
CASSQGLLSDLRGRRDEKLFF
>NA|TRBJ2-3|NA|TRBV11-3
TGTGCCAGCAGCTTCGGGGGAGGCACAGATACGCAGTATTTT
CASSFGGGTDTQYF
>TRBD2|TRBJ2-7|NA|TRBV28
TGTGCCAGCAGTTTTTCGGGGGGCTCCTACGAGCAGTACTTC
CASSFSGGSYEQYF
>NA|TRBJ2-7|NA|TRBV5-4
TGTGCCAGCAGCTCGACAGGTCTGGGGCACTACGAGCAGTACTTC
CASSSTGLGHYEQYF
>TRBD1|TRBJ1-2|few|TRBV5-6
TGTGCCAGCAGCCCCAACCCCACAGGGGAAATCTATGGCTACACCTTC
CASSPNPTGEIYGYTF
>TRBD2|TRBJ2-7|NA|TRBV2
TGTGCCAGCAGCTACGGACTAGCGGGAACCTACGAGCAGTACTTC
CASSYGLAGTYEQYF
>NA|TRBJ1-2|NA|TRBV5-6
TGTGCCAGCAGCTACCGCCCCGGACAGTGGGGCATTGGCTACACCTTC
CASSYRPGQWGIGYTF
>NA|TRBJ2-7|NA|TRBV7-6
TGTGCCAGCAGCGCAGGGACCCGCTACGAGCAGTACTTC
CASSAGTRYEQYF
>NA|TRBJ1-2|few|TRBV29-1
TGCAGCGTTGATTTCCCAGCCAAACATTATGGCTACACCTTC
CSVDFPAKHYGYTF
>TRBD1|TRBJ2-7|few|TRBV7-2
TGTGCCAGCAGCTCCGACAGGGGTCGTTCTGAGCAGTACTTC
CASSSDRGRSEQYF
>NA|TRBJ1-2|few|TRBV28
TGTGCCAGCACCTCACCGGGTTATGGCTACACCTTC
CASTSPGYGYTF
>TRBD1|TRBJ2-5|NA|TRBV11-2
TGTGCCAGCAGCAATTACAGGGGCCGTGGTCAAGAGACCCAGTACTTC
CASSNYRGRGQETQYF
>TRBD1|TRBJ2-1|many|TRBV2
TGTGCCAGCAGTCCCGGAGACAGGGGCCGGTTCTTC
CASSPGDRGRFF
>NA|TRBJ2-7|few|TRBV28
TGTGCCAGCAGTACTAAATACGAGCAGTACTTC
CASSTKYEQYF
>TRBD2|TRBJ2-7|few|TRBV5-4
TGTGCCAGCAGCTTCCTGTTGCGGGAGGACGAGCAGTACTTC
CASSFLLREDEQYF
>TRBD2|TRBJ2-3|few|TRBV7-3
TGTGCCAGCAGCCGGGGACTAGCGGGAGCAGATACGCAGTATTTT
CASSRGLAGADTQYF
>NA|TRBJ2-5|few|TRBV2
TGTGCCAGCAGTGAACTGGGTCCAGAGACCCAGTACTTC
CASSELGPETQYF
>NA|TRBJ2-3|NA|TRBV28
TGTGCCAGTCAGGGCGGCACAGATACGCAGTATTTT
CASQGGTDTQYF
>NA|TRBJ1-2|NA|TRBV28
TGTGCCAGCAGTTTGCCCAACTATGGCTACACCTTC
CASSLPNYGYTF
>NA|TRBJ2-1|few|TRBV7-2
TGTGCCAGCAGCTTAGTCCGGACCGGGAATGAGCAGTTCTTC
CASSLVRTGNEQFF
>TRBD1|TRBJ2-3|NA|TRBV6-1
TGTGCCAGCAGCCAGGGACAGCTGGTCACAGATACGCAGTATTTT
CASSQGQLVTDTQYF
>NA|TRBJ1-5|few|TRBV28
TGTGCCAGCAGGGACCGCCTGCCCCAGCATTTT
CASRDRLPQHF
>TRBD2|TRBJ2-7|NA|TRBV7-2
TGTGCCAGCAGCTTAGTGTCCCTACGACTAGCGGGAGGGTACGAGCAGTACTTC
CASSLVSLRLAGGYEQYF
>NA|TRBJ2-2|NA|TRBV28
TGTGCCAGCAGCATCTTAACCGGGGAGCTGTTTTTT
CASSILTGELFF
>TRBD2|TRBJ2-7|NA|TRBV6-5
TGTGCCAGCAGTTACAGCAGCGGGGGGGTTTACGAGCAGTACTTC
CASSYSSGGVYEQYF
>TRBD2|TRBJ2-7|NA|TRBV5-1
TGCGCCAGCAGCTTTTCCGGGACTAGCGGTCCCTACGAGCAGTACTTC
CASSFSGTSGPYEQYF
>NA|TRBJ1-2|once|TRBV4-1
TGCGCCAGCAGCCAAGATGGCGGGTTGAGGGGCTACACCTTC
CASSQDGGLRGYTF
>NA|TRBJ2-1|few|TRBV6-5
TGTGCCAGCAGTTACTCGAGGGTCAATGAGCAGTTCTTC
CASSYSRVNEQFF
>TRBD2|TRBJ2-7|NA|TRBV19
TGTGCCAGTACCCGGAGTTCAGGCGGGAGAGTTTACGAGCAGTACTTC
CASTRSSGGRVYEQYF
>NA|TRBJ2-5|few|TRBV7-9
TGTGCCAGCAGCCCCGCGTATAGTACCGAGACCCAGTACTTC
CASSPAYSTETQYF
>TRBD1|TRBJ1-5|NA|TRBV5-1
TGCGCCAGCAGCACAGGGGGCTCAGGTCAGCCCCAGCATTTT
CASSTGGSGQPQHF
>NA|TRBJ2-5|NA|TRBV7-2
TGTGCCAGCAGCCGGACGACCCGGGAGACCCAGTACTTC
CASSRTTRETQYF
>TRBD2|TRBJ2-7|NA|TRBV7-2
TGTGCCAGCAGCTCGACTAGCGGGAGGAGCTACGAGCAGTACTTC
CASSSTSGRSYEQYF
>TRBD1|TRBJ1-1|NA|TRBV27
TGTGCCAGCAGTCTAAATTTAAACAGGGGTGAAGCTTTCTTT
CASSLNLNRGEAFF
>NA|TRBJ2-3|few|TRBV6-5
TGTGCCAGCAGCCGATTACTGGATACAGATACGCAGTATTTT
CASSRLLDTDTQYF
>TRBD2|TRBJ2-1|few|TRBV6-1
TGTGCCAGCAGTGATGCGGCTAGCGGGAGGAATGAGCAGTTCTTC
CASSDAASGRNEQFF
>NA|TRBJ1-1|few|TRBV7-2
TGTGCCAGCAGTCGGTACGCTGAAGCTTTCTTT
CASSRYAEAFF
>TRBD2|TRBJ2-1|few|TRBV18
TGTGCCAGCTCACCTATGGATCTAGCGGGATCCTACAATGAGCAGTTCTTC
CASSPMDLAGSYNEQFF
>TRBD1|TRBJ1-5|NA|TRBV9
TGTGCCAGCAGCGTATCCCCCGACAGGGACCAGCCCCAGCATTTT
CASSVSPDRDQPQHF
>NA|TRBJ2-6|NA|TRBV2
TGTGCCAGCAGTGAAGGGGGTCCGGCTGGGGCCAACGTCCTGACTTTC
CASSEGGPAGANVLTF
>NA|TRBJ2-3|few|TRBV5-5
TGTGCCAGCAGCCTACTAGCATCAGATACGCAGTATTTT
CASSLLASDTQYF
>NA|TRBJ2-6|NA|TRBV19
TGTGCCAGTAGTCATAGCGGCTCTGGGGCCAACGTCCTGACTTTC
CASSHSGSGANVLTF
>TRBD1|TRBJ1-5|NA|TRBV18
TGTGCCAGCTCTCCCCAGGGGGCGAGGCAGCCCCAGCATTTT
CASSPQGARQPQHF